This entry describes one T cell receptor beta chain. Antigen specificity is unknown. Data came from immunoSEQ multiplex PCR; TCRdb stores just in-frame clones and leaves some out. The sample gives 67,000 or so clones, over 85% of which show up once; approximately 1.1% is in the top ten. The data belong to a study of OX40 agonist ivuxolimab in advanced cancers. Study overall: Earlier treatment with anti-PD-1, anti-PD-L1 or anti-CTLA-4 was permitted, and over 35% had received some.

Study findings and constraints: At 0.1 to 3.0 mg/kg, CD4+ and CD8+ blood T cells expanded clonally by week 6. On average, CD8+ T cells showed a greater number of expanded clones than CD4+. Patients with a partial response at 0.1-3.0 mg/kg had among the lowest clonal expansion.

Specimen: CD4+ or CD8+ T cells sorted from blood, collected in a trial of the OX40 agonist ivuxolimab. The sequence derives from an adult with an advanced solid tumor such as melanoma, head and neck, liver or kidney cancer.

CDR3 residues: CASRRQGEGGYTF. CDR3 nucleotides: TGTGCCAGCAGGAGACAGGGGGAGGGTGGCTACACCTTC. The chain uses TRBV2 and TRBJ1-2, with TRBD1 matching over 9 bases. The CDR3 runs to 13 residues. CDR1 is SNHLY and CDR2 is FYNNEI in the germline V gene. Losses at the gene ends were 6 bases for V and 7 bases for J; bases not matched to a gene: 6. The variable domain in full, with the rest retrieved from reference TRBV2 and TRBJ1-2, is EPEVTQTPSHQVTQMGQEVILRCVPISNHLYFYWYRQILGQKVEFLVSFYNNEISEKSEIFDDQFSVERPDGSNFTLKIRSTKLEDSAMYFCASRRQGEGGYTFGSGTRLTVV.